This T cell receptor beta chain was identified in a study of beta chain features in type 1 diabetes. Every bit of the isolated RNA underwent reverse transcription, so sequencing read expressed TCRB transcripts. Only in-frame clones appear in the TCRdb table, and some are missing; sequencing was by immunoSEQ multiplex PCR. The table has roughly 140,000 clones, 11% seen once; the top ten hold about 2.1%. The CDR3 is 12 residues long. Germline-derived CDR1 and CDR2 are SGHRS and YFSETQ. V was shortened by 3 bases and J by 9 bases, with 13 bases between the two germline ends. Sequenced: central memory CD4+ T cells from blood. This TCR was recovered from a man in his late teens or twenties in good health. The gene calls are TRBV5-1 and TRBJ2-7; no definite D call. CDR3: CASSSWTSAQYF. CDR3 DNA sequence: TGCGCCAGCAGCTCGTGGACGTCCGCGCAGTACTTC.